These T cell receptor beta chains were read from a single sample in a study of T cells in Graves' hyperthyroidism and ophthalmopathy. TCRdb recomputed calls from the multiplex PCR reads with MiXCR, one row per CDR3 protein. In the table there are about 290,000 distinct CDR3 sequences, roughly 15% of which are singletons. Sequencing used blood. Every receptor here comes from a woman aged 45-65 years with Graves' hyperthyroidism that later progressed to Graves' ophthalmopathy. Both conserved end residues are part of each CDR3. The order of the fields is clone size, V gene, J gene, D gene, CDR3 protein. A D gene is named only where the DNA matches it firmly. The size entry is marked missing in some rows and otherwise reads once, few, many or a size class.

many	TRBV30	TRBJ2-5	TRBD2	CAWSTTSEGRETQYF
many	TRBV20-1	TRBJ2-1	.	CSARGGTGNEQFF
many	TRBV6-6	TRBJ2-7	.	CASSYRVSYEQYF
.	TRBV11-1	TRBJ2-1	.	CASSVDTYNEQFF
many	TRBV5-1	TRBJ1-2	TRBD1	CASSPDREDGYTF
.	TRBV9	TRBJ2-7	TRBD1	CASSSSGQGIHEQYF
.	TRBV12-3/TRBV12-4	TRBJ1-5	.	CASSVRVGGAQQPQHF
.	TRBV11-2	TRBJ1-1	.	CASSPQTGNARMNTEAFF
many	TRBV20-1	TRBJ2-7	.	CSARAHRTSVHEQYF
many	TRBV27	TRBJ2-7	.	CASSLQGHPYEQYF
.	TRBV7-9	TRBJ2-5	TRBD2	CASSPGLAGMAQETQYF
many	TRBV5-4	TRBJ2-3	TRBD1	CASSLSTGGTDTQYF
many	TRBV10-1	TRBJ1-1	.	CASRPPPQGVGTEAFF
many	TRBV7-6	TRBJ1-6	.	CASSLQGDNSPLHF
many	TRBV5-1	TRBJ2-1	.	CASSSSLLSSYNEQFF
many	TRBV19	TRBJ1-1	.	CASTPTPATTEAFF
.	TRBV3-1	TRBJ2-7	TRBD1	CASSDSYRGAAEQYF
many	TRBV12-3/TRBV12-4	TRBJ2-7	TRBD2	CASSNLERGLYEQYF
.	TRBV19	TRBJ2-1	.	CASTYQRGSEQFF
many	TRBV6-6	TRBJ2-3	TRBD2	CASSYSGLAGSSSTDTQYF
many	TRBV29-1	TRBJ2-5	TRBD1	CSVEASGTGEETQYF
.	TRBV19	TRBJ2-7	.	CASSRGDSSSYEQYF
many	TRBV6-1	TRBJ2-3	TRBD1	CASSETWTGGTDTQYF
many	TRBV28	TRBJ2-5	.	CASTSWGTLQETQYF
many	TRBV29-1	TRBJ2-5	.	CSVEGRGGAQYF
.	TRBV20-1	TRBJ2-1	TRBD2	CSAPLAGYYNEQFF
few	TRBV4-2	TRBJ2-7	TRBD1	CASSQAPGQGDEQYF
.	TRBV7-7	TRBJ2-1	.	CASSPGWGVDEQFF
.	TRBV28	TRBJ1-1	.	CASSLPPWGTEAFF
.	TRBV7-8	TRBJ2-2	TRBD1	CASSLGQRTGELFF
.	TRBV19	TRBJ2-1	.	CASSNVPSPRDEQFF
many	TRBV3-1	TRBJ2-7	TRBD1	CASSLRDRPYEQYF
many	TRBV11-2	TRBJ2-7	.	CASSLAGVDEQYF
many	TRBV6-1	TRBJ1-2	.	CASSPFGSNYGYTF
many	TRBV20-1	TRBJ1-2	.	CSVAELYGYTF
many	TRBV13	TRBJ2-2	.	CASSLESGELFF
many	TRBV2	TRBJ1-1	.	CASTLTGRLTEAFF
many	TRBV29-1	TRBJ2-3	.	CSVEPGDAQYF
many	TRBV5-1	TRBJ2-4	.	CASSVEDSNIQYF
many	TRBV12-3/TRBV12-4	TRBJ1-1	.	CASSLTGLGTEAFF
.	TRBV10-3	TRBJ2-3	.	CAISDPGGWTDTQYF
many	TRBV2	TRBJ1-1	.	CASSQLMNTEAFF
few	TRBV7-9	TRBJ2-7	TRBD1	CASTLLQGAYEQYF
many	TRBV6-1	TRBJ2-1	TRBD2	CASSEPLLAGGKEEQFF
many	TRBV20-1	TRBJ1-2	.	CSATPGDRRGDGYTF
few	TRBV7-2	TRBJ1-2	.	CASSLGAFRDYGYTF
many	TRBV20-1	TRBJ2-7	.	CSARDSPGIAYEQYF
.	TRBV27	TRBJ2-7	TRBD1	CASSSLPGTGAREQYF
many	TRBV5-1	TRBJ1-1	.	CASSAEMNTEAFF
many	TRBV5-5	TRBJ2-5	.	CASSTAGALETQYF
many	TRBV28	TRBJ1-5	.	CASSLRGAQPQHF
.	TRBV25-1	TRBJ1-5	TRBD1	CASRDRGPNQPQHF